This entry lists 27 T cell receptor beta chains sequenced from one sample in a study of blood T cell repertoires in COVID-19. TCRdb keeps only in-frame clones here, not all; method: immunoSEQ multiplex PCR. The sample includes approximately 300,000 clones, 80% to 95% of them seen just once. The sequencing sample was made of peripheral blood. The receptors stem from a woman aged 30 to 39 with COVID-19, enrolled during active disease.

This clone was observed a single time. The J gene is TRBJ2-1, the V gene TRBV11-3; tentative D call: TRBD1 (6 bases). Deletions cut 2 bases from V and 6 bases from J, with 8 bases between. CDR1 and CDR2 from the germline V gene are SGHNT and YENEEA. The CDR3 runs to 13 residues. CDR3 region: CASSLIRGNEQFF. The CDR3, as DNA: TGTGCCAGCAGCTTAATCAGGGGCAATGAGCAGTTCTTC.

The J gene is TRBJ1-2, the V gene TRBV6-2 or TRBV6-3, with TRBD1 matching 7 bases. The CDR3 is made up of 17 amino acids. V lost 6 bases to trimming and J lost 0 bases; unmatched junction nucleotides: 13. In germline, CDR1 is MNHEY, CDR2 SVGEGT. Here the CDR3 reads CASSEEQGLPANYGYTF. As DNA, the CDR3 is TGTGCCAGCAGCGAAGAACAGGGGCTACCAGCTAACTATGGCTACACCTTC.

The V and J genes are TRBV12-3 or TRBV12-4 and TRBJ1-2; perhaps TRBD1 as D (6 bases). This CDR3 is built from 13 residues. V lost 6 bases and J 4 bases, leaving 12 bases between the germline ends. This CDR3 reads CASRPTGSYGYTF. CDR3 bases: TGTGCCAGCAGACCGACAGGAAGCTATGGCTACACCTTC.

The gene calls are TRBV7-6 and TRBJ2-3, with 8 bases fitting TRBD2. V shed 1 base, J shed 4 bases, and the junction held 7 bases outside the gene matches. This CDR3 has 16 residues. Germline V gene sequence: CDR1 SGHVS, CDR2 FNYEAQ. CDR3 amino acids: CASSLVPGGPADTQYF. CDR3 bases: TGTGCCAGCAGCTTAGTTCCGGGAGGGCCGGCAGATACGCAGTATTTT.

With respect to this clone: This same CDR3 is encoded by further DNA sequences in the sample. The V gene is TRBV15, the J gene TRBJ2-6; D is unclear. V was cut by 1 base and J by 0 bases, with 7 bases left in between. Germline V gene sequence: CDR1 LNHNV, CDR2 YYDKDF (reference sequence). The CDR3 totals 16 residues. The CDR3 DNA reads TGTGCCACCAGCAGAGGCGGCGACTCTGGGGCCAACGTCCTGACTTTC. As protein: CATSRGGDSGANVLTF. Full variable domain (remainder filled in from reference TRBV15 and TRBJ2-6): DAMVIQNPRYQVTQFGKPVTLSCSQTLNHNVMYWYQQKSSQAPKLLFHYYDKDFNNEADTPDNFQSRRPNTSFCFLDIRSPGLGDTAMYLCATSRGGDSGANVLTFGAGSRLTVL.

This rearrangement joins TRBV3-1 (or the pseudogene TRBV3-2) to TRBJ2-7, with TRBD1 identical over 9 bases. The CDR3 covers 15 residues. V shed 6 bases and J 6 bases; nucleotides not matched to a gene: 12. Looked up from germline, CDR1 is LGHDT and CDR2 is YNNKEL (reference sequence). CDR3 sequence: CASSPTGTGWSEQYF. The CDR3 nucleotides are TGTGCCAGCAGTCCCACCGGGACAGGGTGGTCCGAGCAGTACTTC.

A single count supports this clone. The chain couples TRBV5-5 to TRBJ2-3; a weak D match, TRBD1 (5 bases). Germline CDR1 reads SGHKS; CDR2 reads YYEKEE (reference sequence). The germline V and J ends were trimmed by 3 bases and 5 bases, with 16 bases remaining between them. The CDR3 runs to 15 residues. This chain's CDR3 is CASSSSLTDIDTQYF. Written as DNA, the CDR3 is TGTGCCAGCAGCTCATCCTTGACAGATATAGATACGCAGTATTTT. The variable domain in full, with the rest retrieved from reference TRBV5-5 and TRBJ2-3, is DAGVTQSPTHLIKTRGQQVTLRCSPISGHKSVSWYQQVLGQGPQFIFQYYEKEERGRGNFPDRFSARQFPNYSSELNVNALLLGDSALYLCASSSSLTDIDTQYFGPGTRLTVL.

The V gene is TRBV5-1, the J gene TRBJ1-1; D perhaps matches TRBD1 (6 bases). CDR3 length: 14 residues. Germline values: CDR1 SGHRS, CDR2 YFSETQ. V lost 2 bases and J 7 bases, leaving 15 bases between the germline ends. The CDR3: CASSFTPGHFEAFF. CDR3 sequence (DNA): TGCGCCAGCAGCTTCACCCCGGGACACTTTGAAGCTTTCTTT. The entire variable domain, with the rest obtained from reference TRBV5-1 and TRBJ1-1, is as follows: KAGVTQTPRYLIKTRGQQVTLSCSPISGHRSVSWYQQTPGQGLQFLFEYFSETQRNKGNFPGRFSGRQFSNSRSEMNVSTLELGDSALYLCASSFTPGHFEAFFGQGTRLTVV.

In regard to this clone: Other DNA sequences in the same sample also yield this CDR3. The CDR3 coding sequence is TGTGCCAGCAGGACTAGCGGGAGCTCCTACAATGAGCAGTTCTTC. Translating it yields CASRTSGSSYNEQFF. This chain connects TRBV6-6 to TRBJ2-1, with 12 bases that match TRBD2. Trimming at V came to 6 bases and at J to 0 bases, leaving 0 bases not matched to a gene. The CDR3 consists of 15 residues. Per the germline V gene, CDR1 is MNHNY and CDR2 is SVGAGI (reference sequence).

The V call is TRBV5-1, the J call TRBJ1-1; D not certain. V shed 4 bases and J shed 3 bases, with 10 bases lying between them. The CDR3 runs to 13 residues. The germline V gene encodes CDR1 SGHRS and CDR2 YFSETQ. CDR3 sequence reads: CASSLTRDTEAFF. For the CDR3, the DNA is TGCGCCAGCAGCCTGACGAGGGACACTGAAGCTTTCTTT.

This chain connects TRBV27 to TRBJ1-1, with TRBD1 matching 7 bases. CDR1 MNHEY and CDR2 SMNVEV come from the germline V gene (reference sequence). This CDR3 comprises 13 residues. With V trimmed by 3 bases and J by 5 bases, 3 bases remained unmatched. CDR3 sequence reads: CASSLPGGTEAFF. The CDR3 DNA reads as TGTGCCAGCAGTTTGCCAGGGGGTACTGAAGCTTTCTTT.

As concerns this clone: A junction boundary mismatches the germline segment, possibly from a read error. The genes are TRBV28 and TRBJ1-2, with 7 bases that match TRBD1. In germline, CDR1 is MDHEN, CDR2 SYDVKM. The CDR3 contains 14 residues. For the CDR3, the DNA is TGTGCCAGCAGTCCCGGGACAGCTAAGTATGGCTACACCTTC. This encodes CASSPGTAKYGYTF.

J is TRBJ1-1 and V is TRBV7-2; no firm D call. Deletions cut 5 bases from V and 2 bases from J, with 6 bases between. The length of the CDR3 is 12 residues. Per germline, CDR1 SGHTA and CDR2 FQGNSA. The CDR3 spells CASSQANTEAFF. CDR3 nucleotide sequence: TGTGCCAGCAGCCAAGCTAACACTGAAGCTTTCTTT.

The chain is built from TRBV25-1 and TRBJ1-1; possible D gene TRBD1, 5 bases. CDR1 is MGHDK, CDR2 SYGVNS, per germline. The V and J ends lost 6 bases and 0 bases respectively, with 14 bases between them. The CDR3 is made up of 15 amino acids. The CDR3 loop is CASRIARQLNTEAFF. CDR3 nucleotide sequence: TGTGCCAGCAGAATTGCACGACAGCTGAACACTGAAGCTTTCTTT.

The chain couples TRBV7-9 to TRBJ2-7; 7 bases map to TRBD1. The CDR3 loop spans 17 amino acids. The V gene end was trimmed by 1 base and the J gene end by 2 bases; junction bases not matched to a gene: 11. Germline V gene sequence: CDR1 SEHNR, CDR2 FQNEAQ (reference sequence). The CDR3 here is CASSLVTGVGITYEQYF. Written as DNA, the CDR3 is TGTGCCAGCAGCTTAGTAACAGGGGTAGGGATAACCTACGAGCAGTACTTC.

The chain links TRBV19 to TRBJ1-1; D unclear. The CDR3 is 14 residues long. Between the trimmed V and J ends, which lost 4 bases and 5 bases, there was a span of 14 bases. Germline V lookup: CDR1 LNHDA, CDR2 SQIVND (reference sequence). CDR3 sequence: CASSSAGSGTEAFF. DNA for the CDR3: TGTGCCAGTAGTAGCGCCGGGAGTGGGACTGAAGCTTTCTTT.

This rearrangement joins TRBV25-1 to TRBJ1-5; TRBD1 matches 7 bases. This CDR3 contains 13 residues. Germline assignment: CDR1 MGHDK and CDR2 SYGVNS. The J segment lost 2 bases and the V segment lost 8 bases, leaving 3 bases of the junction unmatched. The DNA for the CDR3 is TGTGCCAGCCAGGGGGTAGGCAATCAGCCCCAGCATTTT. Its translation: CASQGVGNQPQHF.

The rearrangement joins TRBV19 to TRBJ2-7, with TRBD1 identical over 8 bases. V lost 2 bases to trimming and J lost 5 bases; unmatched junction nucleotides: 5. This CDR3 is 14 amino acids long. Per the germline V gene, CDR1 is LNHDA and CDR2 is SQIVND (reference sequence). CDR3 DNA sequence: TGTGCCAGTAGTATATACGGACAGGGAGACGAGCAGTACTTC. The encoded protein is CASSIYGQGDEQYF.

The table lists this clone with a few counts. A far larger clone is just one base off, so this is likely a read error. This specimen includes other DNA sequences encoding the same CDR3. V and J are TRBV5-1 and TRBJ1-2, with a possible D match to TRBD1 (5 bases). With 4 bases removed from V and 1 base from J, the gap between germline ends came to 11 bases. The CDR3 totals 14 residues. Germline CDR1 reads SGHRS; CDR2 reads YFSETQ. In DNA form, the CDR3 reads TGCGCCAGCAGCCCATCGACAGTTAACTATGGCTACACCTTC. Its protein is CASSPSTVNYGYTF.

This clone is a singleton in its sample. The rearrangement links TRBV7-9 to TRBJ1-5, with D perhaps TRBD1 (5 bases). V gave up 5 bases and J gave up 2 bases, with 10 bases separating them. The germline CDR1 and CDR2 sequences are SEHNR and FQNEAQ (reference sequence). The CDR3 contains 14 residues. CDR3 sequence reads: CASSPPGGNQPQHF. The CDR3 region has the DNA TGTGCCAGCAGCCCGCCGGGGGGCAATCAGCCCCAGCATTTT.

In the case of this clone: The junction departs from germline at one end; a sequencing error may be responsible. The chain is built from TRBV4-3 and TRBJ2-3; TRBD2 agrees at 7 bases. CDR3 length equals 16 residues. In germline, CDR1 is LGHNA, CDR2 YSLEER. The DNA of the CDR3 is TGCGCCAGCAGCCAAGATGGTGGGGGGGTCACAGATACGCAGTTTTTT. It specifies CASSQDGGGVTDTQFF.

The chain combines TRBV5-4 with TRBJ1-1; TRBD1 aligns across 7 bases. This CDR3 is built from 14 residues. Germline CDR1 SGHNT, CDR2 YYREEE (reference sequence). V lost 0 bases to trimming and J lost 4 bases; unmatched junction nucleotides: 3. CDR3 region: CASSLAGGSTEAFF. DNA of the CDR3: TGTGCCAGCAGCTTGGCAGGGGGATCCACTGAAGCTTTCTTT.

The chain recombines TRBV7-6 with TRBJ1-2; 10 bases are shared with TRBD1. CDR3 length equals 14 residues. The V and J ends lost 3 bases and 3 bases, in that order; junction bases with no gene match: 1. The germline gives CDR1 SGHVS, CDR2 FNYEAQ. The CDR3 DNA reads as TGTGCCAGCAGCTTTGGACAGGGGGACTATGGCTACACCTTC. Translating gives CASSFGQGDYGYTF.

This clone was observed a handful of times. DNA for the CDR3: TGCGCCAGCAGTCAATGTGAGCTTTCCTACGAGCAGTACTTC. This sequence encodes CASSQCELSYEQYF. The rearrangement joins TRBV23-1 to TRBJ2-7, with unresolved D. TRBV23-1 is an ORF, with its function uncertain. This CDR3 has 14 amino acids. V dropped 1 base and J dropped 1 base, with 8 bases sitting between them.

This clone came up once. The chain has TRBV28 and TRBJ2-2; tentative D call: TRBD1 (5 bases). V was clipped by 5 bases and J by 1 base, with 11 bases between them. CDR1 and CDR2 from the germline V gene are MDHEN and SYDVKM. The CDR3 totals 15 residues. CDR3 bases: TGTGCCAGCAGTCTGATGCAGGGGAACACCGGGGAGCTGTTTTTT. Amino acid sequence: CASSLMQGNTGELFF.

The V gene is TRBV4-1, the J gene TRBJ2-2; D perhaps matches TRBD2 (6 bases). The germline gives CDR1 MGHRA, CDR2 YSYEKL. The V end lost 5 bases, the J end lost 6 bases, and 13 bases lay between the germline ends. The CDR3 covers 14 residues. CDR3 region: CASSDHASAGELFF. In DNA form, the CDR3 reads TGCGCCAGCAGCGATCATGCTAGCGCCGGGGAGCTGTTTTTT.

This chain's CDR3 is CASSQEDLAGSSYEQYF. Written as DNA, the CDR3 is TGCGCCAGCAGCCAAGAGGATCTAGCGGGTAGCTCCTACGAGCAGTACTTC. The rearrangement links TRBV4-1 to TRBJ2-7, with TRBD2 matching over 8 bases. Germline V gene lookup returns CDR1 MGHRA and CDR2 YSYEKL. The CDR3 runs to 17 residues. With V trimmed by 0 bases and J by 0 bases, 7 bases remained unmatched.